These T cell receptor beta chains were read from a single sample in a study of immune characterization of retroperitoneal liposarcoma. One entry per CDR3 protein results from TCRdb running MiXCR on the PCR reads. The table includes approximately 7,100 distinct CDR3 sequences, roughly 31% detected once. Sequenced input: tumor tissue. The receptors were sampled from a female donor with retroperitoneal liposarcoma. Each CDR3 is given with its conserved first and last residue. The D gene is left open where the match is weak. The listing skips clone size in some rows; elsewhere it reads once, few, many or a size class.

D gene,V gene,J gene,clone size,CDR3 DNA,CDR3 protein
-,TRBV18,TRBJ2-5,-,TGTGCCAGCTCACCACCGTGGGGCCAAGAGACCCAGTACTTC,CASSPPWGQETQYF
-,TRBV6-1,TRBJ2-7,-,TGTGCCAGCGTCAGGATCGGGTACGAGCAGTACTTC,CASVRIGYEQYF
-,TRBV7-3,TRBJ2-3,-,TGTGCCAGCAGCTTAGGGTTCGGTCGGGAACCAGATACGCAGTATTTC,CASSLGFGREPDTQYF
TRBD1,TRBV12-3/TRBV12-4,TRBJ2-7,medium-sized,TGTGCCAGCAGTACACCGGACAGGGCCGAGCAGTACTTC,CASSTPDRAEQYF
TRBD1,TRBV6-4,TRBJ2-1,-,TGTGCCAGCAGTGACAACCCCGGGCAGGGGGCTGGGGAGCAGTTCTTC,CASSDNPGQGAGEQFF
TRBD2,TRBV9,TRBJ2-1,-,TGTGCCAGCAGCCCTGGACTAGCGGGAGGGATCTACAATGAGCAGTTCTTC,CASSPGLAGGIYNEQFF
-,TRBV5-1,TRBJ2-1,many,TGCGCCAGCAGCTTGGGAACTAGCCCCAACAATGAGCAGTTCTTC,CASSLGTSPNNEQFF
-,TRBV25-1,TRBJ2-5,many,TGTGCCAGCAGCAGGGGTTTCCCTCTAGAGACCCAGTACTTC,CASSRGFPLETQYF
-,TRBV6-6,TRBJ2-1,-,TGTGCCAGCAGTTACTCGAAAGCGGCCTACAATGAGCAGTTCTTC,CASSYSKAAYNEQFF
-,TRBV5-6,TRBJ2-5,-,TGTGCCAGCAGCTTGTTTGGGTACCAAGAGACCCAGTACTTC,CASSLFGYQETQYF
TRBD2,TRBV12-3/TRBV12-4,TRBJ2-2,-,TGTGCCAGCAGTCGGGGACTAGCGGGAGGGCCTTACACCGGGGAGCTGTTTTTT,CASSRGLAGGPYTGELFF